One sample yielded the 5 T cell receptor beta chains listed below, sequenced in a study of cytomegalovirus exposure and HLA in healthy donors. PCR primers comprised 60 Vbeta and 13 Jbeta primers. Method: immunoSEQ multiplex PCR; TCRdb's copy keeps in-frame clones and lacks some. The sample lists approximately 110,000 clones, about 80% occurring once. What was sequenced was PBMCs. Source of these receptors: a man aged 50-59 years in good health and CMV-seropositive.

The genes are TRBV7-8 and TRBJ1-5; D gene unclear. Germline V gene data show CDR1 as SGHVS and CDR2 as FQNEAQ. Trimming removed 0 bases from V and 0 bases from J, with 9 bases in between. The CDR3 extends over 16 amino acids. The CDR3 bases are TGTGCCAGCAGCTTAGCAGACATCTCTAGCAATCAGCCCCAGCATTTT. Encoded protein: CASSLADISSNQPQHF.

The chain links TRBV5-6 to TRBJ1-1; 8 bases map to TRBD1. CDR1 is SGHDT, CDR2 YYEEEE, per germline. Losses at the gene ends were 2 bases for V and 5 bases for J; bases not matched to a gene: 8. The CDR3 has 15 residues. The CDR3 protein is CASSFLTGEGTEAFF. The DNA for the CDR3 is TGTGCCAGCAGCTTCCTGACAGGGGAGGGTACTGAAGCTTTCTTT.

The rearrangement joins TRBV7-3 to TRBJ2-1; TRBD2 might be the D (7 bases). This CDR3 comprises 15 residues. CDR1 and CDR2 from the germline V gene are SGHTA and FQGTGA. V dropped 1 base and J dropped 6 bases, with 13 bases sitting between them. For the CDR3, the DNA is TGTGCCAGCAGCTTAAAGGGGGGGACGTTCAATGAGCAGTTCTTC. As protein: CASSLKGGTFNEQFF.

This chain joins TRBV6-1 and TRBJ1-3; D gene unclear. V lost 8 bases and J lost 0, with 14 bases in between. Germline-derived CDR1 and CDR2 are MNHNS and SASEGT. This CDR3 is 15 amino acids long. The CDR3 here is CASLLGVRSGNTIYF. CDR3 nucleotides: TGTGCCAGCCTCCTCGGGGTCCGCTCTGGAAACACCATATATTTT.

The chain recombines TRBV11-3 with TRBJ2-1; the match to TRBD2 covers 11 bases. Germline CDR1 SGHNT, CDR2 YENEEA. Trimming removed 5 bases from V and 2 bases from J; junction bases left unmatched: 14. This CDR3 region has 19 residues. As DNA, the CDR3 is TGTGCCAGCAGCCCACGCGCCTTCCTAGCGGGGGGACCCTACAATGAGCAGTTCTTC. Translation gives CASSPRAFLAGGPYNEQFF.